This TCR beta chain was sequenced for a study of cytomegalovirus exposure and HLA in healthy donors. The study, taken as a whole, reports: Association with HLA alleles at 0.05 false discovery rate was found for around 17,000 TCR beta sequences in a later analysis. Researchers catalogued some 160 TCR beta chains as cytomegalovirus-associated.

The PCR ran on 60 Vbeta and 13 Jbeta primers. Only in-frame clones appear in the TCRdb table, and some are missing; sequencing was by immunoSEQ multiplex PCR. The profile shows 20,000 or so clones, around 77% of them singletons. In the case of this clone: The antigen is undetermined.

The CDR3 is 14 residues long. Germline trimming cut 6 bases from V and 9 bases from J; bases unmatched to any gene: 11. Germline-derived CDR1 and CDR2 are MDHEN and SYDVKM. Material: PBMCs. The rearrangement uses TRBV28 and TRBJ1-2; 9 nucleotides match TRBD1. The receptor was derived from a man in his sixties in good health and CMV-seronegative. The CDR3 is CASRLQGASISYTF. The CDR3 bases are TGTGCCAGCAGGCTACAGGGGGCAAGTATTAGCTACACCTTC.